Following are 22 T cell receptor beta chains from one sample sequenced in a study of cytomegalovirus exposure and HLA in healthy donors. Amplification used 60 Vbeta primers and 13 Jbeta primers. Data came from immunoSEQ multiplex PCR; TCRdb stores just in-frame clones and leaves some out. The sample holds some 120,000 clones, 50% to 65% seen once. Sample: PBMCs. The source is a woman in her forties in good health and CMV-seropositive.

The chain joins TRBV7-9 to TRBJ2-7, with 8 nucleotides matching TRBD1. CDR1 and CDR2 (germline): SEHNR, FQNEAQ (reference sequence). Unmatched junction bases numbered 12, after V lost 3 bases and J lost 5 bases. The CDR3 is 16 residues long. The CDR3 spells CASSLSWLQGADEQYF. The CDR3 DNA follows: TGTGCCAGCAGCTTGAGCTGGCTGCAGGGGGCAGACGAGCAGTACTTC.

This clone was picked up a small number of times. The CDR3 spells CASWGGFTGELFF. The CDR3 DNA reads as TGTGCCAGCTGGGGGGGTTTCACCGGGGAGCTGTTTTTT. The gene calls are TRBV19 and TRBJ2-2; TRBD2 matches at 7 bases. Per the germline V gene, CDR1 is LNHDA and CDR2 is SQIVND (reference sequence). Trimming took 9 bases from V and 4 from J; bases not matched to a gene: 5. The CDR3 is made up of 13 amino acids.

This clone was counted a few times. This chain links TRBV6-5 with TRBJ2-1; D may be TRBD1 (5 bases). CDR1 and CDR2 (germline): MNHEY, SVGAGI. The CDR3 totals 14 residues. The ends were cut back, 0 bases at V and 3 bases at J, with 6 bases in the middle. The CDR3 loop is CASSYSQGYNEQFF. The CDR3 DNA is TGTGCCAGCAGTTACTCTCAGGGCTACAATGAGCAGTTCTTC.

This clone has just a few counts. A read error may produce the germline difference seen at one junction end. The chain recombines TRBV29-1 with TRBJ1-1; no definite D call. The germline V gene encodes CDR1 SQVTM and CDR2 ANQGSEA. This CDR3 spans 12 amino acids. In DNA form, the CDR3 reads TGCAGCGTGGAAGAGGCCGGGTTTGAAGCTTTCTTT. Encoded protein: CSVEEAGFEAFF.

This clone appeared a single time. The CDR3 loop reads CASSKRTANTEAFF. The DNA of the CDR3 is TGCGCCAGCAGCAAGAGGACTGCGAACACTGAAGCTTTCTTT. V gene TRBV4-1 combines with J gene TRBJ1-1; D is uncertain. The germline V and J ends were trimmed by 5 bases and 1 base, with 11 bases remaining between them. In germline, CDR1 is MGHRA, CDR2 YSYEKL. The CDR3 length is 14 residues.

This chain uses TRBV6-4 with TRBJ2-3; no reliable D call. The CDR3 loop spans 13 amino acids. With 6 bases removed from V and 3 bases from J, the gap between germline ends came to 10 bases. In germline, CDR1 is MRHNA, CDR2 SNTAGT. The CDR3 is CASSLERTDTQYF. The CDR3 nucleotides are TGTGCCAGCAGCCTTGAGAGGACAGATACGCAGTATTTT.

This chain joins TRBV11-1 and TRBJ2-1; 9 nucleotides line up with TRBD2. The junction had 11 bases not matched to a gene; V was cut back by 5 bases and J by 9 bases. Per the germline V gene, CDR1 is SGHAT and CDR2 is FQDESV (reference sequence). This CDR3 has 15 amino acids. The CDR3 nucleotides read TGTGCCAGCAGCCTAGATGTAGCGGGAGTGGGTGAGCAGTTCTTC. This sequence encodes CASSLDVAGVGEQFF.

This chain connects TRBV2 to TRBJ2-1, with a weak D call TRBD1 (5 bases). V shed 7 bases and J shed 2 bases, with 9 bases lying between them. CDR3 size: 13 residues. The germline gives CDR1 SNHLY, CDR2 FYNNEI. CDR3 residues: CASKTGPYNEQFF. CDR3 coding DNA: TGTGCCAGCAAAACAGGCCCCTACAATGAGCAGTTCTTC.

V usage is TRBV11-2 and J usage is TRBJ1-1; 8 bases are a match to TRBD1. The J segment lost 5 bases and the V segment lost 5 bases, leaving 7 bases of the junction unmatched. Germline CDR1 is SGHAT and CDR2 is FQNNGV. The CDR3 covers 14 residues. The CDR3 sequence is CASSHSQGGTEAFF. CDR3 sequence (DNA): TGTGCCAGCAGCCACTCACAGGGGGGGACTGAAGCTTTCTTT.

V and J are TRBV5-5 and TRBJ2-2; 15 nucleotides line up with TRBD2. In germline, CDR1 is SGHKS, CDR2 YYEKEE (reference sequence). The CDR3 runs 17 residues. After removal of 0 bases from V and 4 bases from J, the junction contained 1 base not matched to a gene. The CDR3 DNA reads as TGTGCCAGCAGCTTGGCGGGACTAGCGGGAGGCACCGGGGAGCTGTTTTTT. It encodes CASSLAGLAGGTGELFF.

This clone was detected a few times. The V and J genes are TRBV7-9 and TRBJ1-4; 8 bases are shared with TRBD1. This CDR3 has 15 amino acids. V trimming: 1 base; J trimming: 8 bases; junction bases outside the gene matches: 6. The germline CDR1 and CDR2 sequences are SEHNR and FQNEAQ (reference sequence). CDR3 nucleotides: TGTGCCAGCAGCTTAGAGACAGGGGTTGTGGAAAAACTGTTTTTT. Protein sequence: CASSLETGVVEKLFF.

This clone was observed a few times. V usage is TRBV9 and J usage is TRBJ2-7; possible D gene TRBD1, 6 bases. V dropped 3 bases and J dropped 1 base, with 11 bases sitting between them. CDR1 and CDR2 (germline): SGDLS, YYNGEE. The CDR3 consists of 14 residues. The DNA of the CDR3 is TGTGCCAGCAGCGCAACAGGGTTGTCCTACGAGCAGTACTTC. This encodes CASSATGLSYEQYF. Combining the CDR3 with reference TRBV9 and TRBJ2-7 gives the whole variable domain DSGVTQTPKHLITATGQRVTLRCSPRSGDLSVYWYQQSLDQGLQFLIQYYNGEERAKGNILERFSAQQFPDLHSELNLSSLELGDSALYFCASSATGLSYEQYFGPGTRLTVT.

The chain has TRBV11-2 and TRBJ2-7, with 9 bases fitting TRBD2. This CDR3 is built from 14 residues. V lost 2 bases, J lost 6 bases, and 5 bases stayed unmatched. CDR1 SGHAT and CDR2 FQNNGV come from the germline V gene. CDR3 amino acids: CASSLPAGGGEQYF. The CDR3 bases are TGTGCCAGCAGCTTACCAGCGGGAGGAGGCGAGCAGTACTTC.

The chain recombines TRBV6-5 with TRBJ1-5; 9 nucleotides align to TRBD1. The trim removed 4 bases at V and 8 bases at J, leaving 9 bases unmatched. This CDR3 has 15 amino acids. Germline V gene lookup returns CDR1 MNHEY and CDR2 SVGAGI. CDR3 sequence (DNA): TGTGCCAGCAGTTCCTACAGGGGGCGCGGAGAGCCCCAGCATTTT. Translating gives CASSSYRGRGEPQHF.

The genes are TRBV5-1 and TRBJ2-3; D might be TRBD2 (7 bases). Germline CDR1 is SGHRS and CDR2 is YFSETQ. The length of the CDR3 is 16 residues. The V and J ends lost 5 bases and 0 bases respectively, with 16 bases between them. The CDR3 protein is CASSKGGRSSTDTQYF. Written as DNA, the CDR3 is TGCGCCAGCAGTAAGGGGGGGCGGAGTAGCACAGATACGCAGTATTTT.

The chain links TRBV20-1 to TRBJ1-1; tentative D call: TRBD1 (5 bases). The V and J ends lost 6 bases and 5 bases respectively, with 10 bases between them. This CDR3 has 11 amino acids. Germline assignment: CDR1 DFQATT and CDR2 SNEGSKA (reference sequence). CDR3 region: CSAVGGTEAFF. The CDR3 DNA sequence: TGCAGTGCGGTGGGGGGGACTGAAGCTTTCTTT.

The chain has TRBV19 and TRBJ2-2; D call uncertain. V lost 3 bases, J lost 5 bases, and 7 bases lay in between. Germline V gene data show CDR1 as LNHDA and CDR2 as SQIVND (reference sequence). CDR3 length: 13 amino acids. As DNA, the CDR3 is TGTGCCAGTAGTATTTTGTTAACCGGGGAGCTGTTTTTT. Its translation: CASSILLTGELFF.

The chain combines TRBV7-3 with TRBJ2-1; 8 nucleotides align to TRBD2. Germline V lookup: CDR1 SGHTA, CDR2 FQGTGA. This CDR3 is 15 amino acids long. Trimming removed 5 bases from V and 0 bases from J; junction bases left unmatched: 3. The CDR3 sequence: CASSPGGGSYNEQFF. CDR3 coding DNA: TGTGCCAGCAGCCCCGGGGGGGGCTCCTACAATGAGCAGTTCTTC.

In this sample, this clone turned up a few times. This rearrangement joins TRBV6-8 to TRBJ1-5; D is undetermined. The CDR3 length is 13 residues. Germline CDR1 is MNHGY and CDR2 is SAAAGT. Trimming cost V 0 bases and J 5 bases, with 5 bases left between them. The CDR3 spells CASSYSRDQPQHF. The CDR3 DNA reads TGTGCCAGCAGTTACTCTCGGGATCAGCCCCAGCATTTT.

This chain joins TRBV11-2 and TRBJ2-3; 12 bases agree with TRBD2. The CDR3 totals 19 residues. Germline-derived CDR1 and CDR2 are SGHAT and FQNNGV. Trimming at V came to 2 bases and at J to 1 base, leaving 10 bases not matched to a gene. The CDR3 protein is CASSLKILAGGVGTDTQYF. The CDR3, as DNA: TGTGCCAGCAGCTTAAAAATACTAGCGGGGGGCGTCGGCACAGATACGCAGTATTTT.

The chain is built from TRBV7-9 and TRBJ2-2; 8 nucleotides line up with TRBD1. CDR3 length: 15 amino acids. The V segment lost 3 bases and the J segment 1 base; nucleotides outside the gene matches: 1. In germline, CDR1 is SEHNR, CDR2 FQNEAQ (reference sequence). The CDR3 region is CASSFGTGNTGELFF. CDR3 coding DNA: TGTGCCAGCAGCTTCGGGACAGGGAACACCGGGGAGCTGTTTTTT.

This clone has more than one count but fewer than ten. The chain links TRBV5-1 to TRBJ2-1, with 8 bases aligning to TRBD2. After removal of 0 bases from V and 3 bases from J, the junction contained 2 bases not matched to a gene. CDR1 and CDR2 from the germline V gene are SGHRS and YFSETQ. This CDR3 is built from 15 residues. CDR3 in DNA: TGCGCCAGCAGCTTGGTCGGGACTAGCTACAATGAGCAGTTCTTC. Protein product: CASSLVGTSYNEQFF. The full variable domain, with the rest looked up from reference TRBV5-1 and TRBJ2-1, is KAGVTQTPRYLIKTRGQQVTLSCSPISGHRSVSWYQQTPGQGLQFLFEYFSETQRNKGNFPGRFSGRQFSNSRSEMNVSTLELGDSALYLCASSLVGTSYNEQFFGPGTRLTVL.